This record looks at one T cell receptor beta chain sequence and its context. The antigen it binds to is not known. The record has no base qualities; no much larger clone is one base away. T-cell subsets were not sorted, and bulk bone marrow was analyzed instead. Bone marrow from 11 to 12 myelodysplastic syndrome patients, collected before and after hypomethylating agent therapy, underwent immunosequencing of the TCR beta CDR3 regions. To track the repertoire longitudinally, every patient provided one baseline bone marrow along with two to three bone marrows taken at different post-treatment timepoints. Genomic DNA was extracted from whole bone marrow, and quality was checked by TapeStation, NanoDrop OneC and PicoGreen assays. This entry belongs to a study of hypomethylating agent response in myelodysplastic syndrome (dated by TCRdb to the early 2020s). In the study overall: The hypomethylating agent given was azacitidine in about 70% of the 11 patients and decitabine in 3 of 11 patients. Response was defined as complete response or hematologic improvement, and patients meeting neither criterion were classed as non-responders. Six or seven patients had a response of complete response or hematologic improvement, and four or five patients did not respond. On average the patients were approximately 67 +/- 5.9 years old, and a diploid cytogenetic profile was seen most often. The most frequent mutation was TET2, found in about 45% of the 11 patients. The cohort included fewer than ten male and a couple of female myelodysplastic syndrome patients. Findings and caveats that apply to the study as a whole: After hypomethylating agent treatment, no significant change in richness, rarefaction diversity or clonality was seen, either across all patients or within response groups. A possible recognition of novel MDS antigens by the shared GLIPH2 clusters was not confirmed and needs experimental validation. Novel clonotypes emerged more often in responders, while non-responders showed more contracted clonotypes after treatment. Because the healthy control donors and the MDS patients were not matched by age, the comparison between MDS and healthy samples could have been affected. Only 11 patients were analyzed, making the cohort small.

Taken from the germline V gene, the CDR1 and CDR2 loops are SGHRS and YFSETQ. Measured from the cysteine to the phenylalanine, the CDR3 is 16 residues long. Only CDR3 DNA is held: 48 bases, read in frame from base 1. V and J lose 0 bases and 7 bases, and a span of 17 bases separates them. Library construction relied on the immunoSEQ multiplex PCR assay. Survey resolution was applied, with two replicates of approximately 200 ng each being run for a total of about 400 ng of DNA per sample. Rearranged TCRB sequences in genomic DNA were detected with the hsTCRB kit, which uses multiplex PCR primers directed at V and J genes. The first PCR used the QIAGEN Multiplex PCR Kit for approximately 33 cycles to amplify the CDR3 region. Sample barcodes and Illumina adapters were attached to each replicate during a second PCR lasting around 8 cycles. Pooled libraries were quantified with a QuantStudio 6 and the KAPA library quantification kit. About 15 pM of pooled libraries was sequenced on an Illumina MiSeq using 156-cycle single-end reads plus a 15-cycle index read. Concerning the study's data processing: VDJdb annotation flagged about 1.7% of 168,753 unique clonotypes as previously reported viral-epitope-specific. The immunoSEQ Data Assistant and immunoSEQ Analyzer converted raw reads into normalized, annotated TCRB repertoires. BioAnalyzer and version 0.6.5 of the immunarch R package were the tools used for clonotype analysis. Before richness was estimated, every repertoire was downsampled to match the clone count of the smallest repertoire. Clonotypes were classified as expanded, contracted or novel by Fisher's exact tests, with novel defined as zero frequency before treatment. Significantly changed CDR3 beta sequences were clustered with GLIPH2 using simulation_depth=1000 and kmer_min_depth=3, and CDR3s shorter than five residues were excluded. TCRdb holds this immuneACCESS table with in-frame rearrangements only. Some clones are missing; in checked studies, unresolved V genes explain under half, and the rest has no known cause. Clone size and the V and J calls come from that table; the DNA yielded D and trimming. The sample table contains about 7,600 clones; only one count was recorded for around nine tenths of them. Jointly, the top ten make up under 20% of the sample.

The sequence came from a human donor with myelodysplastic syndrome. Sequencing used bone marrow, obtained before or after starting hypomethylating agent treatment for myelodysplastic syndrome (not recorded which). This receptor chain uses TRBV5-1 and TRBJ2-1; the D gene is perhaps TRBD2, on 6 matching bases. The DNA is as follows: TGCGCCAGCAGCTTGGTGATAGGGTGGGGAGGTAATGAGCAGTTCTTC. It translates to CASSLVIGWGGNEQFF.